This TCR beta chain appears in the sequencing data of a study of circulating and synovial CD4+ cells in juvenile arthritis. The method was immunoSEQ multiplex PCR; TCRdb's version includes in-frame clones alone and lacks a portion of them. The table records fewer than 40,000 clones, 90% to 95% of them present only once. The V and J ends lost 2 bases and 0 bases respectively, with 9 bases between them. This CDR3 region has 15 residues. Germline CDR1 is MNHEY and CDR2 is SMNVEV (reference sequence). The sequence came from a human donor with juvenile idiopathic arthritis. The rearrangement uses TRBV27 and TRBJ2-3; the D is unclear. Sequencing input: CD4+ T cells from blood. CDR3 residues: CASSLKMASTDTQYF. In DNA form, the CDR3 reads TGTGCCAGCAGTTTAAAGATGGCCAGCACAGATACGCAGTATTTT.